The TCR beta chain described here comes from a study of PD-1 blockade in classical Hodgkin lymphoma. Study-level results: Relative to healthy donors, newly diagnosed patients reportedly had lower baseline TCR diversity, which was reported as lower still in relapsed/refractory patients.

Germline V gene lookup returns CDR1 SGDLS and CDR2 YYNGEE. Losses at the gene ends were 3 bases for V and 7 bases for J; bases not matched to a gene: 11. The CDR3 is 16 amino acids. Notes on this clone: Antigen: not known.

Sequencing was performed with immunoSEQ multiplex PCR; in TCRdb, only in-frame clones are kept and a portion is missing. The table records about 94,000 clones, nearly 90% of them present only once. Brentuximab vedotin exposure varied among the patients, all of whom had relapsed after autologous stem cell transplantation. This sequence joins TRBV9 and TRBJ2-1, with 9 bases fitting TRBD1. The input for sequencing was peripheral blood mononuclear cells (PBMCs), taken before the second cycle of nivolumab. This TCR came from a human donor with classical Hodgkin lymphoma. The CDR3 is CASSGSPGQGRNEQFF. In nucleotides, the CDR3 is TGTGCCAGCAGCGGGTCACCGGGACAGGGCCGTAATGAGCAGTTCTTC.